A single sample is the source of the 29 T cell receptor beta chains below, sequenced in a study of blood T cell repertoires in COVID-19. Sequencing used immunoSEQ multiplex PCR; TCRdb keeps in-frame clones, though not all of them. The sample includes a few hundred thousand clones, roughly 89% of them seen just once. The sequenced sample consisted of PBMCs or T cells enriched from blood (not recorded which). These receptors were obtained from a woman younger than 35 with acute COVID-19.

The chain couples TRBV7-9 to TRBJ1-1; D is unclear. Germline CDR1 is SEHNR and CDR2 is FQNEAQ (reference sequence). The CDR3 is 15 amino acids. Trimming pared 2 bases from V and 3 bases from J, leaving 13 bases between. The chain's CDR3 is CASSLYNRKDTEAFF. As DNA, the CDR3 is TGTGCCAGCAGCTTATATAACAGAAAGGACACTGAAGCTTTCTTT.

The CDR3 sequence: CASSLSRQGAREAFF. DNA for the CDR3: TGTGCCAGCAGTTTATCGCGCCAGGGGGCAAGGGAAGCTTTCTTT. The chain couples TRBV27 to TRBJ1-1; the match to TRBD1 covers 8 bases. The CDR3 is made up of 15 amino acids. J gave up 8 bases and V 0 bases, and 8 bases lay outside the gene matches. Germline loops: CDR1 MNHEY, CDR2 SMNVEV (reference sequence).

The chain combines TRBV7-9 with TRBJ2-2; D unresolved. Looked up from germline, CDR1 is SEHNR and CDR2 is FQNEAQ (reference sequence). The V end lost 2 bases, the J end lost 4 bases, and 5 bases lay between the germline ends. CDR3 length: 13 amino acids. The CDR3, as DNA: TGTGCCAGCAGCTTATCGGGCACCGGGGAGCTGTTTTTT. Amino acids: CASSLSGTGELFF.

The CDR3: CASSLRRRTYNEQFF. The CDR3, as DNA: TGCGCCAGCAGTCTTCGCAGGAGGACCTACAATGAGCAGTTCTTC. The rearrangement links TRBV23-1 to TRBJ2-1, with D maybe TRBD2 (5 bases). TRBV23-1 is flagged as an ORF with uncertain function. The V and J ends lost 4 bases and 2 bases respectively, with 12 bases between them. The CDR3 has 15 amino acids.

The chain uses TRBV27 and TRBJ2-2; unclear D gene. Germline V lookup: CDR1 MNHEY, CDR2 SMNVEV (reference sequence). This CDR3 spans 15 amino acids. V lost 3 bases and J 5 bases, leaving 13 bases between the germline ends. CDR3 nucleotide sequence: TGTGCCAGCAGTTTCAACCTAGATAGGACCGGGGAGCTGTTTTTT. Translating it yields CASSFNLDRTGELFF.

The J gene is TRBJ1-3, the V gene TRBV6-5; no firm D call. Deletions cut 0 bases from V and 1 base from J, with 7 bases between. Germline-derived CDR1 and CDR2 are MNHEY and SVGAGI. The CDR3 totals 15 residues. This CDR3 is CASSYSAVSGNTIYF. CDR3 coding DNA: TGTGCCAGCAGTTACTCGGCAGTTTCTGGAAACACCATATATTTT.

V and J are TRBV19 and TRBJ1-3; D is uncertain. CDR1 and CDR2 (germline): LNHDA, SQIVND (reference sequence). Trimming shortened V by 4 bases and J by 2 bases, and 9 bases separated the two germline ends. There are 14 residues in the CDR3. The DNA for the CDR3 is TGTGCCAGTAGTACGGACTTACCTGGAAACACCATATATTTT. This translates into CASSTDLPGNTIYF.

The chain employs TRBV7-9 and TRBJ2-7; 9 positions agree with TRBD1. The CDR3 spans 15 residues. Germline CDR1 reads SEHNR; CDR2 reads FQNEAQ (reference sequence). V shed 4 bases, J shed 2 bases, and the junction held 6 bases outside the gene matches. DNA for the CDR3: TGTGCCAGCAGCTCTACCGGGACAGGGACCTACGAGCAGTACTTC. The encoded protein is CASSSTGTGTYEQYF.

This chain connects TRBV12-3 or TRBV12-4 to TRBJ1-1; the D gene is possibly TRBD1 (5 bases). CDR3 length: 12 residues. V was trimmed by 3 bases and J by 8 bases, leaving 10 bases between them. The CDR3 DNA reads TGTGCCAGCAGTTTCTCCCGGACAGAAGCTTTCTTT. This gives the protein CASSFSRTEAFF.

The chain employs TRBV6-6 and TRBJ2-7; 10 bases map to TRBD2. The CDR3 covers 15 residues. The germline CDR1 and CDR2 sequences are MNHNY and SVGAGI (reference sequence). J was trimmed by 2 bases and V by 6 bases; bases with no gene match: 7. The CDR3 DNA reads TGTGCCAGCAGCTCAGCCGGGACTAGCGCCTACGAGCAGTACTTC. Protein product: CASSSAGTSAYEQYF.

The chain carries TRBV27 and TRBJ2-1, with TRBD1 matching over 7 bases. There are 16 residues in the CDR3. V lost 2 bases to trimming and J lost 6 bases; unmatched junction nucleotides: 10. Germline CDR1 is MNHEY and CDR2 is SMNVEV (reference sequence). CDR3 DNA: TGTGCCAGCAGTTTAGGTCCAGGGGGAGCACTCAATGAGCAGTTCTTC. It yields the protein CASSLGPGGALNEQFF.

This chain uses TRBV19 with TRBJ2-4, with TRBD2 identical over 9 bases. CDR3 length equals 16 residues. Unmatched junction bases numbered 14, after V lost 11 bases and J lost 3 bases. Germline CDR1 and CDR2: LNHDA and SQIVND (reference sequence). Here the CDR3 DNA reads TGTGCCGTTTCCCTGGTGGCGGGAGGGAACAAAAACATTCAGTACTTC. This sequence encodes CAVSLVAGGNKNIQYF.

The chain couples TRBV19 to TRBJ1-5, with D tentatively TRBD1 (5 bases). CDR3 length equals 16 residues. The V end lost 5 bases, the J end lost 5 bases, and 19 bases lay between the germline ends. Germline-derived CDR1 and CDR2 are LNHDA and SQIVND (reference sequence). CDR3 sequence reads: CASSSGGSRGDQPQHF. In DNA, the CDR3 is TGTGCCAGTAGTTCAGGCGGCTCCCGGGGGGATCAGCCCCAGCATTTT.

This clone has just one count. V and J are TRBV7-9 and TRBJ2-1; 7 bases map to TRBD2. With V trimmed by 2 bases and J by 4 bases, 14 bases remained unmatched. Germline CDR1 is SEHNR and CDR2 is FQNEAQ (reference sequence). The CDR3 has 18 residues. The DNA for the CDR3 is TGTGCCAGCAGCTTAACCTGGGGGGAGGGGAACTCGTACAATGAGCAGTTCTTC. Translating gives CASSLTWGEGNSYNEQFF.

This chain uses TRBV3-1 (or the pseudogene TRBV3-2) with TRBJ2-3, with TRBD2 matching 11 bases. This CDR3 has 16 residues. Germline loops: CDR1 LGHDT, CDR2 YNNKEL (reference sequence). V shed 2 bases, J shed 2 bases, and the junction held 3 bases outside the gene matches. The CDR3: CASSQQLAGVTDTQYF. The CDR3 region has the DNA TGTGCCAGCAGCCAACAACTAGCGGGAGTCACAGATACGCAGTATTTT.

V gene TRBV19 combines with J gene TRBJ2-6, with D hard to call. This CDR3 has 17 amino acids. Germline CDR1 reads LNHDA; CDR2 reads SQIVND (reference sequence). V was cut by 5 bases and J by 0 bases, with 14 bases left in between. CDR3 DNA: TGTGCCAGTAGTCTCGTCCTTTCTAGCTCTGGGGCCAACGTCCTGACTTTC. This codes for CASSLVLSSSGANVLTF.

This chain uses TRBV5-6 with TRBJ2-5; a weak D match, TRBD2 (5 bases). V shed 0 bases and J shed 3 bases, with 12 bases lying between them. Germline loops: CDR1 SGHDT, CDR2 YYEEEE. The CDR3 contains 15 residues. CDR3 sequence: CASSLETAEKETQYF. CDR3 DNA: TGTGCCAGCAGCTTGGAAACAGCGGAAAAAGAGACCCAGTACTTC.

The V call is TRBV5-1, the J call TRBJ1-3, with unresolved D. V dropped 2 bases and J dropped 0 bases, with 6 bases sitting between them. CDR1 SGHRS and CDR2 YFSETQ come from the germline V gene. This CDR3 region has 14 residues. Written as DNA, the CDR3 is TGCGCCAGCAGCTTTACTACCTCTGGAAACACCATATATTTT. Translated: CASSFTTSGNTIYF.

The chain links TRBV3-1 (or the pseudogene TRBV3-2) to TRBJ2-7, with D possibly being TRBD1 (6 bases). This CDR3 has 14 amino acids. Germline loops: CDR1 LGHDT, CDR2 YNNKEL (reference sequence). V lost 4 bases, J lost 3 bases, and 13 bases lay in between. For the CDR3, the DNA is TGTGCCAGCAGCCTAGACAGGACAAACTACGAGCAGTACTTC. Protein: CASSLDRTNYEQYF.

The V call is TRBV6-5, the J call TRBJ2-1, with 11 bases that match TRBD2. CDR1 and CDR2 from the germline V gene are MNHEY and SVGAGI. This CDR3 is built from 14 residues. V lost 4 bases and J lost 8; bases outside the gene matches: 4. This CDR3 reads CASSFSGRGYEQFF. CDR3 nucleotides: TGTGCCAGCAGTTTTAGCGGGAGGGGTTATGAGCAGTTCTTC.

This clone was observed once. J is TRBJ2-3 and V is TRBV6-5, with D tentatively TRBD1 (5 bases). Germline V gene data show CDR1 as MNHEY and CDR2 as SVGAGI. Trimming pared 5 bases from V and 2 bases from J, leaving 14 bases between. There are 15 residues in the CDR3. CDR3 DNA: TGTGCCAGCAGTCTCCAGGGCTTCTACACAGATACGCAGTATTTT. Its protein is CASSLQGFYTDTQYF.

V is TRBV27 and J is TRBJ1-5, with a tentative D call TRBD1 (5 bases). The CDR3 loop spans 14 amino acids. Germline CDR1 reads MNHEY; CDR2 reads SMNVEV (reference sequence). Trimming stripped 6 bases from V and 6 bases from J, with 15 bases between. DNA of the CDR3: TGTGCCAGCAGCCCCAGGGAAAGGGCTCAGCCCCAGCATTTT. Encoded protein: CASSPRERAQPQHF.

The chain joins TRBV19 to TRBJ1-5; D uncertain. Germline values: CDR1 LNHDA, CDR2 SQIVND (reference sequence). V was cut by 2 bases and J by 4 bases, with 3 bases left in between. There are 12 residues in the CDR3. The CDR3 DNA sequence: TGTGCCAGTAGTATACGGAATCAGCCCCAGCATTTT. This gives the protein CASSIRNQPQHF.

This clone has just one count. The chain is built from TRBV27 and TRBJ2-7; 7 nucleotides match TRBD1. J lost 2 bases, V lost 5 bases, and 9 bases had no gene match. This CDR3 is 15 amino acids long. The germline V gene encodes CDR1 MNHEY and CDR2 SMNVEV (reference sequence). CDR3: CASSPQGDEPYEQYF. The CDR3, as DNA: TGTGCCAGCAGTCCCCAGGGGGACGAGCCCTACGAGCAGTACTTC.

V is TRBV5-1 and J is TRBJ2-2; 8 bases fit TRBD1. There are 16 residues in the CDR3. Trimming at V came to 4 bases and at J to 4 bases, leaving 9 bases not matched to a gene. CDR1 is SGHRS and CDR2 is YFSETQ in the germline V gene. In nucleotides, the CDR3 is TGCGCCAGCAGCCTTCGACAGGGGAGGAGCACCGGGGAGCTGTTTTTT. This gives the protein CASSLRQGRSTGELFF.

This clone was seen a single time. This chain connects TRBV28 to TRBJ2-1; no reliable D call. Germline V lookup: CDR1 MDHEN, CDR2 SYDVKM. V was pared by 5 bases and J by 15 bases, with 17 bases between. This CDR3 comprises 12 residues. In DNA form, the CDR3 reads TGTGCCAGCAGTCCATCTAGAAGTGGTGGGTTCTTC. Translated: CASSPSRSGGFF.

The chain is built from TRBV5-4 and TRBJ2-2, with 9 bases fitting TRBD2. V shed 4 bases, J shed 5 bases, and the junction held 9 bases outside the gene matches. This CDR3 comprises 16 residues. The V gene's germline CDR1 is SGHNT and CDR2 YYREEE (reference sequence). The CDR3: CASSHLLAGWTGELFF. The CDR3 nucleotides read TGTGCCAGCAGCCACTTACTAGCGGGTTGGACCGGGGAGCTGTTTTTT.

The chain is built from TRBV21-1 and TRBJ2-6; the table gives TRBD2 as D, unverified against the DNA. TRBV21-1 is a pseudogene. The CDR3 extends over 21 amino acids. The CDR3 DNA reads TGTGCCAGCAGCAAAGGGTATCAAAGGCCCCCCCCGGGCTCTGGGGCCAACGTCCTGACTTTC. This encodes CASSKGYQRPPPGSGANVLTF.

Many counts were recorded for this clone. The V and J genes are TRBV5-1 and TRBJ2-3; tentative D call: TRBD2 (5 bases). The CDR3 runs to 14 residues. V lost 3 bases to trimming and J lost 6 bases, with 14 bases between them. CDR1 and CDR2 from the germline V gene are SGHRS and YFSETQ. CDR3 region: CASSSDWRLDTQYF. In nucleotides, the CDR3 is TGCGCCAGCAGCTCGGACTGGAGGTTGGATACGCAGTATTTT.